These 20 T cell receptor beta chains were all obtained from the same sample, sequenced in a study of tissue T cells after allogeneic stem cell transplantation. Sequencing was performed with immunoSEQ multiplex PCR; in TCRdb, only in-frame clones are kept and a portion is missing. The sample holds about 3,700 clones; 50% are singletons and the top ten take about 6%. Described time point: mouse harvest day 7 after allogeneic transplant. The graft held 10^6 splenic CD5+ T cells and 10^7 T-cell-depleted bone marrow cells. Source material: gut tissue. The receptors come from a female BALB/c mouse given C57BL/6 T cells with graft-versus-host disease after an allogeneic hematopoietic cell transplant.

Turning to this clone: The gene names here belong to mouse. The CDR3 end falls 1 residue outside the read, so it is completed with the germline J gene. This chain links TRBV23 with TRBJ2-1; the DNA was not used to check the table's D call, TRBD2. CDR1 KGHTA and CDR2 FQNQQP come from the germline V gene. The CDR3 loop spans 17 amino acids. The sequenced part of the CDR3 DNA is TGCTCCAGCAGTCAATCTTCTGGGGGGGAAAACTATGCTGAGCAGTTC. Its protein product is CSSSQSSGGENYAEQF. The complete CDR3 protein is CSSSQSSGGENYAEQFF.

Notes on this clone: Mouse germline and gene names are used. The read stops 1 residue short of the end of the CDR3; the missing end is completed from the germline J gene. The chain is built from TRBV16 and TRBJ2-5; D is possibly TRBD1 (6 bases). The length of the CDR3 is 13 residues. Germline V gene lookup returns CDR1 SGHSA and CDR2 FRNQAP. The ends were cut back, 5 bases at V and 3 bases at J, with 9 bases in the middle. CDR3 DNA (partial): TGTGCAAGCAGCCCGACAGGTCAAGACACCCAGTAC. Translated: CASSPTGQDTQY. The whole CDR3 protein is CASSPTGQDTQYF.

Points on this clone: Any gene name here is a mouse gene name. The observed sequence ends 1 residue before the CDR3 terminus, with the missing tail filled in from the germline J gene. This sequence joins TRBV17 and TRBJ2-5; either TRBD1 or TRBD2 may supply D (6 bases each). The CDR3 length is 14 residues. Germline CDR1 and CDR2: MNHDT and YYDKIL. V lost 0 bases and J 6 bases, leaving 10 bases between the germline ends. The CDR3 DNA, read in part, is TGTGCTAGCAGTAGAGAGGGGGCTAGGGACACCCAGTAC. Amino acid sequence: CASSREGARDTQY. The entire CDR3 protein reads CASSREGARDTQYF.

A note on this clone: The germline and genes are mouse ones. The sequence runs out 1 residue before the end of the CDR3; the remainder is reconstructed from the germline J gene. The chain couples TRBV3 to TRBJ2-7; D might be TRBD1 (6 bases). The CDR3 sequence is 12 residues long. Trimming shortened V by 5 bases and J by 3 bases, and 8 bases separated the two germline ends. Germline lookup yields CDR1 SNHLY and CDR2 FYNGKV (reference sequence). CDR3: CASSRTDYEQYF. The DNA read from the CDR3 is TGTGCCAGCAGCCGGACAGACTATGAACAGTAC.

With respect to this clone: Gene names are mouse gene names. The read gets to within 1 residue of the CDR3 end, and the germline J gene fills in the rest. The chain links TRBV26 to TRBJ1-6, with a weak D call TRBD1 (6 bases). TRBJ1-6 carries the ORF label, with uncertain function. Germline V gene data show CDR1 as KGHPV and CDR2 as FQNQEV (reference sequence). The length of the CDR3 is 15 residues. V lost 4 bases, J lost 1 base, and 8 bases lay in between. The DNA read from the CDR3 is TGTGCCAGCAGTCGGGACATATCCTATAATTCGCCCCTCTAC. Amino acids: CASSRDISYNSPLY. The whole CDR3 sequence reads CASSRDISYNSPLYF.

Worth noting for this clone: Gene and germline names: mouse. The CDR3 end is not reached by the read, which stops 1 residue before it; the germline J gene fills it in. The V and J genes are TRBV3 and TRBJ2-4; TRBD2 might be the D (6 bases). CDR1 is SNHLY and CDR2 is FYNGKV in the germline V gene (reference sequence). V lost 2 bases, J lost 1 base, and 7 bases lay in between. This CDR3 is built from 14 residues. The CDR3 bases that were read are TGTGCCAGCAGCTTACGGGGGGGTCAAAACACCTTGTAC. This codes for CASSLRGGQNTLY. The whole CDR3 is CASSLRGGQNTLYF.

Of note for this clone: Gene names denote mouse genes. The CDR3 end falls 1 residue outside the read, so it is completed with the germline J gene. The genes are TRBV12-1 and TRBJ1-3; 7 bases line up with TRBD1. Looked up from germline, CDR1 is SGHSN and CDR2 is HYEKVE. V dropped 4 bases and J dropped 0; count of bases not matched to a gene: 5. The CDR3 extends over 15 amino acids. This chain's CDR3 is CASSRDSSSGNTLYF. The sequenced CDR3 bases are TGTGCCAGCTCCCGGGACAGTAGTTCTGGAAATACGCTCTAT.

As regards this clone: Any gene name here is a mouse gene name. The CDR3 here is CTCSAGGGDTQYF. The part of the CDR3 DNA that was read is TGCACCTGCAGTGCTGGGGGAGGGGACACCCAGTAC. The chain links TRBV1 to TRBJ2-5; tentative D call: TRBD2 (6 bases). The read halts 1 residue ahead of the CDR3 end, with the missing end drawn from the germline J gene. The CDR3 is made up of 13 amino acids. CDR1 is NSQYPW and CDR2 is LRSPGD in the germline V gene (reference sequence). The V gene lost 3 bases and the J gene lost 6 bases, with 10 bases spanning the gap.

With regard to this clone: Genes here carry mouse names. Read sequence stops 1 residue before the CDR3 end, and the germline J gene provides the missing end. The rearrangement joins TRBV13-1 to TRBJ2-2; D may correspond to TRBD1 or TRBD2 (5 bases each). The CDR3 extends over 14 amino acids. Germline V gene lookup returns CDR1 NSHNY and CDR2 SYGAGN. Deletions cut 5 bases from V and 4 bases from J, with 12 bases between. The DNA read from the CDR3 is TGTGCCAGCAGCCTCCAGGGACGCACCGGGCAGCTCTAC. Its protein product is CASSLQGRTGQLY. The complete CDR3 reads CASSLQGRTGQLYF.

About this clone itself: Gene names denote mouse genes. The read ends 1 residue shy of where the CDR3 ends; the end is completed using the germline J gene. The chain combines TRBV3 with TRBJ2-3; 8 nucleotides align to TRBD2. The CDR3 spans 14 residues. Unmatched junction bases numbered 1, after V lost 2 bases and J lost 3 bases. The germline V gene has CDR1 SNHLY and CDR2 FYNGKV (reference sequence). The CDR3 DNA, read in part, is TGTGCCAGCAGCTTATCTGGGGGGGCAGAAACGCTGTAT. It yields the protein CASSLSGGAETLY. The full CDR3 sequence reads CASSLSGGAETLYF.

Notes on this clone: Each gene name is a mouse one. The CDR3 sequence: CASGDWGGLQDTQYF. The DNA read from the CDR3 is TGTGCCAGCGGGGACTGGGGGGGACTCCAAGACACCCAGTAC. The gene calls are TRBV13-2 and TRBJ2-5, with 12 positions matching TRBD2. The read stops 1 residue short of the end of the CDR3; the missing end is completed from the germline J gene. Germline lookup yields CDR1 NNHNN and CDR2 SYGAGS (reference sequence). CDR3 length: 15 residues. The V and J ends lost 5 bases and 2 bases, in that order; junction bases with no gene match: 3.

About this clone itself: Germline and genes: mouse. Incomplete CDR3 DNA: TGTGCCAGCTCTCTATCCCAGGCAAACACAGAAGTCTTC. It translates to CASSLSQANTEVF. The whole CDR3 sequence is CASSLSQANTEVFF. The chain links TRBV12-2 to TRBJ1-1, with D hard to call. The read falls 1 residue short of the CDR3 end, and the missing part is taken from the germline J gene. The CDR3 totals 14 residues. V shed 1 base and J shed 0 bases, with 8 bases lying between them. CDR1 and CDR2 from the germline V gene are SGHLS and HYDKME.

There are a few counts of this clone. Gene names denote mouse genes. The read ends 1 residue early relative to the CDR3; the germline J gene fills the gap. The chain is built from TRBV31 and TRBJ2-7; D is perhaps TRBD2 (7 bases). Per the germline V gene, CDR1 is GKSSPN and CDR2 is SITVG. The CDR3 is 14 residues long. V was shortened by 0 bases and J by 2 bases, with 11 bases between the two germline ends. CDR3 protein: CAWSLGWGPYEQYF. The CDR3 bases that were read are TGTGCCTGGAGTCTAGGCTGGGGGCCCTATGAACAGTAC. The whole variable domain, remainder taken from reference TRBV31 and TRBJ2-7, is AQTIHQWPVAEIKAVGSPLSLGCTIKGKSSPNLYWYWQATGGTLQQLFYSITVGQVESVVQLNLSASRPKDDQFILSTEKLLLSHSGFYLCAWSLGWGPYEQYFGPGTRLTVL.

Points on this clone: The germline and genes are mouse ones. The read falls 1 residue short of the CDR3 end, and the missing part is taken from the germline J gene. The V and J genes are TRBV12-1 and TRBJ2-7, with 10 positions matching TRBD2. The CDR3 sequence is 13 residues long. The V segment lost 4 bases and the J segment 8 bases; nucleotides outside the gene matches: 7. Germline loops: CDR1 SGHSN, CDR2 HYEKVE. The CDR3 sequence is CASSKTGGRKQYF. CDR3 bases read: TGTGCCAGCTCCAAGACTGGGGGGCGCAAACAGTAC.

A remark on this clone: Genes and germline come from the mouse. Coverage ceases 1 residue before the CDR3 finishes, and the germline J gene fills in the end. This chain uses TRBV26 with TRBJ1-2; TRBD1 aligns across 8 bases. The CDR3 consists of 14 residues. Germline V gene lookup returns CDR1 KGHPV and CDR2 FQNQEV (reference sequence). J was trimmed by 2 bases and V by 4 bases; bases with no gene match: 3. The CDR3 DNA, read in part, is TGTGCCAGCAGTCCCAGGGGGCAGAACTCCGACTACACC. Protein sequence: CASSPRGQNSDYT. The full CDR3 reads CASSPRGQNSDYTF.

As to this clone: Gene names denote mouse genes. Sequencing ends 1 residue short of the CDR3 end; the germline J gene provides the rest. The chain recombines TRBV26 with TRBJ1-4; 7 bases line up with TRBD1. This CDR3 is built from 14 residues. V shed 2 bases and J 3 bases; nucleotides not matched to a gene: 0. Germline assignment: CDR1 KGHPV and CDR2 FQNQEV (reference sequence). The CDR3 protein is CASSLGTANERLFF. Incomplete CDR3 DNA: TGTGCCAGCAGTCTGGGGACAGCCAACGAAAGATTATTT.

The table lists this clone with a few counts. Gene labels here are mouse ones. The read terminates 1 residue before the CDR3 end, so the remaining end is supplied by the germline J gene. This chain uses TRBV13-1 with TRBJ2-3; D is possibly TRBD1 (7 bases). Trimming removed 2 bases from V and 3 bases from J, with 16 bases in between. Germline V gene lookup returns CDR1 NSHNY and CDR2 SYGAGN. This CDR3 is built from 16 residues. The part of the CDR3 DNA that was read is TGTGCCAGCAGTGAGTGGAGGGGGCTCAGGGCAGAAACGCTGTAT. This translates into CASSEWRGLRAETLY. The entire CDR3 protein is CASSEWRGLRAETLYF.

There are a few counts of this clone. The gene symbols are mouse symbols. The CDR3 is cut off 1 residue early in the read; its end comes from the germline J gene. This chain joins TRBV20 and TRBJ2-7; TRBD2 matches 8 bases. The J segment lost 7 bases and the V segment lost 1 base, leaving 0 bases of the junction unmatched. The CDR3 loop spans 11 amino acids. In germline, CDR1 is GFQATS, CDR2 STVNSAI. CDR3 bases read: TGTGGTGCTAGGGGACTGGGGGAACAGTAC. Translating it yields CGARGLGEQY. Given in full, the CDR3 is CGARGLGEQYF.

Remarks on this clone: Each gene name is a mouse one. The CDR3 extends 1 residue past the end of the read, so its final part is completed from the germline J gene. Other nucleotide sequences in the sample specify the same CDR3. This chain uses TRBV3 with TRBJ1-4, with D hard to call. The CDR3 covers 14 residues. Per the germline V gene, CDR1 is SNHLY and CDR2 is FYNGKV (reference sequence). Trimming removed 5 bases at V and 0 bases at J, with 7 bases between. CDR3 residues: CASSLQVSNERLFF. The sequenced part of the CDR3 DNA is TGTGCCAGCAGCCTACAAGTTTCCAACGAAAGATTATTT.

To note about this clone: Any gene name here is a mouse gene name. The CDR3 is CSSSQSGQNAEQFF. The DNA read from the CDR3 is TGCTCCAGCAGTCAATCGGGACAAAATGCTGAGCAGTTC. The V and J genes are TRBV23 and TRBJ2-1; TRBD1 is the table's D call and was not checked against the DNA. The read finishes 1 residue shy of the CDR3 end, and the germline J gene is used to complete it. Looked up from germline, CDR1 is KGHTA and CDR2 is FQNQQP. This CDR3 is 14 amino acids long.